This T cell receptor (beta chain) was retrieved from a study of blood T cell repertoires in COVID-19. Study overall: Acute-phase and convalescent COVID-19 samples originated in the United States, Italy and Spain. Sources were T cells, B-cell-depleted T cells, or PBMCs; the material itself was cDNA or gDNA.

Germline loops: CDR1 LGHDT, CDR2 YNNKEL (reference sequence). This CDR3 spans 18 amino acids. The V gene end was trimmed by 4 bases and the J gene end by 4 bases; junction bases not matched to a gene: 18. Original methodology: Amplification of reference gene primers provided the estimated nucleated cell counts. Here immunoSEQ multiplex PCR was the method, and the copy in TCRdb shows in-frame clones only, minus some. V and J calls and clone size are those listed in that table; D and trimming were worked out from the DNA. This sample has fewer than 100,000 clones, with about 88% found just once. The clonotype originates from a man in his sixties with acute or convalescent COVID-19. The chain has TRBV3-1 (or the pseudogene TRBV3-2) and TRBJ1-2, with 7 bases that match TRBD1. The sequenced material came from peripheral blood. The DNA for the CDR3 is TGTGCCAGCAGCCTAAGATCCCGGACAGGAGTTTGGGGCTATGGCTACACCTTC. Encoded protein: CASSLRSRTGVWGYGYTF.